This passage covers 14 T cell receptor beta chains from one sample sequenced in a study of shared clonotypes between healthy human individuals. The repertoire was sequenced with immunoSEQ multiplex PCR; TCRdb's copy has only in-frame clones and lacks some. The sample has about 1.1 million clones; approximately 75% are singletons. The specimen was memory CD4+ T cells from PBMCs. The subset here: CD45RA-negative fraction. The receptor set was obtained from a man aged 18-30 years in good health. Some clones in this sample may be carry-over from other donors' samples.

The rearrangement joins TRBV2 to TRBJ2-5, with D tentatively TRBD2 (6 bases). Trimming stripped 6 bases from V and 0 bases from J, with 11 bases between. The CDR3 has 14 residues. Germline V lookup: CDR1 SNHLY, CDR2 FYNNEI. CDR3 DNA sequence: TGTGCCAGCAGCCTCCGGGACTACCAAGAGACCCAGTACTTC. This gives the protein CASSLRDYQETQYF.

The CDR3 nucleotides are TGTGCCAGCTCACCACCGGGGCTTCCCCCGGGGAATGAGCAGTTCTTC. It encodes CASSPPGLPPGNEQFF. The V gene is TRBV18, the J gene TRBJ2-1; D may correspond to TRBD1 or TRBD2 (5 bases each). CDR3 length: 16 amino acids. Germline V gene data show CDR1 as KGHSH and CDR2 as LQKENI. V was cut by 0 bases and J by 7 bases, with 16 bases left in between.

The rearrangement links TRBV19 to TRBJ1-2; D might be TRBD1 (6 bases). The CDR3 is 17 residues long. CDR1 is LNHDA, CDR2 SQIVND, per germline (reference sequence). V lost 4 bases and J 4 bases, leaving 22 bases between the germline ends. The CDR3 protein is CASSTRQDPGMSYGYTF. The CDR3 DNA follows: TGTGCCAGTAGTACCCGACAGGACCCCGGAATGTCCTATGGCTACACCTTC.

CDR3 sequence: CASRSGKNHGYTF. The CDR3 DNA reads TGCGCCAGCAGATCTGGCAAGAACCATGGCTACACCTTC. This rearrangement joins TRBV5-1 to TRBJ1-2; D call uncertain. The length of the CDR3 is 13 residues. The ends were cut back, 5 bases at V and 6 bases at J, with 14 bases in the middle. CDR1 is SGHRS, CDR2 YFSETQ, per germline.

The chain is built from TRBV28 and TRBJ2-3, with 10 nucleotides matching TRBD1. CDR1 and CDR2 from the germline V gene are MDHEN and SYDVKM. V lost 0 bases to trimming and J lost 6 bases; unmatched junction nucleotides: 3. This CDR3 comprises 15 residues. CDR3 sequence reads: CASSLWTGGGDTQYF. The CDR3 coding sequence is TGTGCCAGCAGTTTATGGACAGGGGGCGGTGATACGCAGTATTTT.

The gene calls are TRBV5-1 and TRBJ2-7; D may be TRBD2 (6 bases). The CDR3 has 13 residues. CDR1 and CDR2 (germline): SGHRS, YFSETQ. Trimming took off 7 bases at V and 0 bases at J, with 11 bases between the two ends. CDR3 residues: CASGGGSSYEQYF. As DNA, the CDR3 is TGCGCCAGCGGGGGAGGAAGCTCCTACGAGCAGTACTTC.

The chain is built from TRBV5-1 and TRBJ1-6, with TRBD1 identical over 8 bases. Per the germline V gene, CDR1 is SGHRS and CDR2 is YFSETQ. The CDR3 sequence is 15 residues long. The V and J ends lost 4 bases and 10 bases, in that order; junction bases with no gene match: 10. This CDR3 reads CASSLQGDHSSPLHF. DNA of the CDR3: TGCGCCAGCAGCCTACAGGGGGATCATAGCTCACCCCTCCACTTT. Together with reference TRBV5-1 and TRBJ1-6, the CDR3 gives the full variable domain: KAGVTQTPRYLIKTRGQQVTLSCSPISGHRSVSWYQQTPGQGLQFLFEYFSETQRNKGNFPGRFSGRQFSNSRSEMNVSTLELGDSALYLCASSLQGDHSSPLHFGNGTRLTVT.

The chain is built from TRBV5-1 and TRBJ2-7; D is possibly TRBD2 (6 bases). CDR1 SGHRS and CDR2 YFSETQ come from the germline V gene. Trimming took 2 bases from V and 5 from J, leaving 14 bases between them. The CDR3 is 14 residues long. The CDR3 coding sequence is TGCGCCAGCAGCTTAACCGGGACTTCCCACGAGCAGTACTTC. It yields the protein CASSLTGTSHEQYF.

The V gene is TRBV7-9, the J gene TRBJ2-5; 9 nucleotides match TRBD2. This CDR3 region has 15 residues. V was pared by 1 base and J by 5 bases, with 5 bases of the junction left unmatched. The germline gives CDR1 SEHNR, CDR2 FQNEAQ (reference sequence). CDR3 nucleotide sequence: TGTGCCAGCAGCTTAGGCGGGAGGGCCAGTGAGACCCAGTACTTC. Amino acids: CASSLGGRASETQYF.

This clone was counted between two and nine times. J is TRBJ2-7 and V is TRBV2; D unclear. The CDR3 contains 13 residues. CDR1 is SNHLY and CDR2 is FYNNEI in the germline V gene. The V end lost 3 bases, the J end lost 0 bases, and 6 bases lay between the germline ends. CDR3: CASSDQFSYEQYF. CDR3 bases: TGTGCCAGCAGTGATCAGTTCTCCTACGAGCAGTACTTC.

In its sample, this clone was seen a few times. V usage is TRBV7-9 and J usage is TRBJ1-1; D is unresolved. Trimming took off 5 bases at V and 3 bases at J, with 10 bases between the two ends. The CDR3 runs 13 residues. Per the germline V gene, CDR1 is SEHNR and CDR2 is FQNEAQ (reference sequence). This CDR3 reads CASSLTEDTEAFF. The CDR3 DNA reads as TGTGCCAGCAGCCTAACCGAGGACACTGAAGCTTTCTTT.

This chain's CDR3 is CASSPTTGSYEQYF. The CDR3 nucleotides read TGTGCCAGCAGTCCGACGACAGGATCCTACGAGCAGTACTTC. V is TRBV27 and J is TRBJ2-7; D is perhaps TRBD1 (6 bases). Per the germline V gene, CDR1 is MNHEY and CDR2 is SMNVEV (reference sequence). This CDR3 has 14 amino acids. V lost 5 bases to trimming and J lost 1 base, with 12 bases between them.

The chain uses TRBV5-1 and TRBJ2-6; D unclear. The CDR3 is 15 residues long. Between the trimmed V and J ends, which lost 2 bases and 0 bases, there was a span of 6 bases. CDR1 and CDR2 (germline): SGHRS, YFSETQ. In nucleotides, the CDR3 is TGCGCCAGCAGCTTAGACTTCTCTGGGGCCAACGTCCTGACTTTC. Encoded protein: CASSLDFSGANVLTF. The full variable domain, its missing parts supplied by reference TRBV5-1 and TRBJ2-6, is KAGVTQTPRYLIKTRGQQVTLSCSPISGHRSVSWYQQTPGQGLQFLFEYFSETQRNKGNFPGRFSGRQFSNSRSEMNVSTLELGDSALYLCASSLDFSGANVLTFGAGSRLTVL.

This clone was seen only a few times. The CDR3 bases are TGTGCCAGCAGCTTAATCTCCTACATAGCCCAAATGAACACTGAAGCTTTCTTT. Translated: CASSLISYIAQMNTEAFF. The genes are TRBV13 and TRBJ1-1; D unclear. Germline V lookup: CDR1 PRHDT, CDR2 FYEKMQ (reference sequence). The ends were cut back, 2 bases at V and 0 bases at J, with 19 bases in the middle. This CDR3 region has 18 residues.